These 30 T cell receptor beta chains were all obtained from the same sample, sequenced in a study of blood T cell repertoires in COVID-19. Only in-frame clones appear in the TCRdb table, and some are missing; sequencing was by immunoSEQ multiplex PCR. The repertoire consists of over 250,000 clones, with about 85% occurring once and the leading ten covering roughly 4%. The sequenced sample was peripheral blood. These receptors all stem from a man aged 55 to 70 who had recovered from COVID-19.

V is TRBV5-1 and J is TRBJ2-2, with TRBD1 identical over 7 bases. The CDR3 has 14 residues. CDR1 and CDR2 from the germline V gene are SGHRS and YFSETQ. The V and J ends lost 0 bases and 6 bases, in that order; junction bases with no gene match: 2. The CDR3 spells CASSLAQGAGELFF. The CDR3 DNA follows: TGCGCCAGCAGCTTGGCTCAGGGGGCCGGGGAGCTGTTTTTT. The whole variable domain, filled in from reference TRBV5-1 and TRBJ2-2, reads KAGVTQTPRYLIKTRGQQVTLSCSPISGHRSVSWYQQTPGQGLQFLFEYFSETQRNKGNFPGRFSGRQFSNSRSEMNVSTLELGDSALYLCASSLAQGAGELFFGEGSRLTVL.

V is TRBV27 and J is TRBJ1-5; 7 bases are shared with TRBD1. The CDR3 length is 15 residues. J lost 1 base, V lost 5 bases, and 5 bases had no gene match. From germline, CDR1 is MNHEY and CDR2 SMNVEV (reference sequence). The CDR3 loop reads CASSPQGDSNQPQHF. The DNA for the CDR3 is TGTGCCAGCAGTCCCCAGGGGGACAGCAATCAGCCCCAGCATTTT.

The chain has TRBV7-3 and TRBJ2-1; TRBD2 agrees at 10 bases. The V gene's germline CDR1 is SGHTA and CDR2 FQGTGA. The J segment lost 9 bases and the V segment lost 5 bases, leaving 7 bases of the junction unmatched. CDR3 length equals 14 residues. CDR3 sequence reads: CASSPGTSDSEQFF. The CDR3 coding sequence is TGTGCCAGCAGCCCTGGGACTAGCGATAGTGAGCAGTTCTTC. The full variable domain, in which reference TRBV7-3 and TRBJ2-1 provide the parts outside the CDR3, is GAGVSQTPSNKVTEKGKYVELRCDPISGHTALYWYRQSLGQGPEFLIYFQGTGAADDSGLPNDRFFAVRPEGSVSTLKIQRTERGDSAVYLCASSPGTSDSEQFFGPGTRLTVL.

The chain is built from TRBV3-1 (or the pseudogene TRBV3-2) and TRBJ1-2; a possible D gene is TRBD1 (5 bases). The CDR3 is made up of 16 amino acids. Trimming removed 3 bases at V and 4 bases at J, with 18 bases between. CDR1 and CDR2 (germline): LGHDT, YNNKEL (reference sequence). The CDR3 protein is CASSQVKTDPAYGYTF. In nucleotides, the CDR3 is TGTGCCAGCAGCCAGGTGAAGACAGATCCGGCCTATGGCTACACCTTC.

The chain has TRBV9 and TRBJ2-1; a weak D match, TRBD2 (6 bases). Germline CDR1 reads SGDLS; CDR2 reads YYNGEE. Trimming took off 6 bases at V and 1 base at J, with 14 bases between the two ends. The CDR3 has 15 residues. Here the CDR3 DNA reads TGTGCCAGCACGTCGGGGGATCATTCCTACAATGAGCAGTTCTTC. Its protein is CASTSGDHSYNEQFF.

The chain is built from TRBV18 and TRBJ1-5, with D unresolved. V was shortened by 0 bases and J by 0 bases, with 6 bases between the two germline ends. Germline loops: CDR1 KGHSH, CDR2 LQKENI. The CDR3 runs 15 residues. CDR3 bases: TGTGCCAGCTCACCACCGGCCCCTAGCAATCAGCCCCAGCATTTT. Protein: CASSPPAPSNQPQHF.

The chain joins TRBV3-1 (or the pseudogene TRBV3-2) to TRBJ1-3; D not certain. Germline assignment: CDR1 LGHDT and CDR2 YNNKEL (reference sequence). The CDR3 is 14 residues long. With 0 bases removed from V and 8 bases from J, the gap between germline ends came to 11 bases. The CDR3 reads CASSQDTGFDTIYF. CDR3 sequence (DNA): TGTGCCAGCAGCCAAGATACGGGGTTTGACACCATATATTTT.

The chain combines TRBV5-5 with TRBJ1-2; unclear D gene. The V gene lost 2 bases and the J gene lost 8 bases, with 7 bases spanning the gap. The CDR3 has 11 amino acids. Germline CDR1 reads SGHKS; CDR2 reads YYEKEE (reference sequence). In DNA, the CDR3 is TGTGCCAGCAGCTTAGGACTGGGCTACACCTTC. Protein sequence: CASSLGLGYTF.

This chain joins TRBV19 and TRBJ1-1; D possibly corresponds to TRBD1 (6 bases). Germline loops: CDR1 LNHDA, CDR2 SQIVND (reference sequence). The CDR3 is 14 amino acids. V was trimmed by 2 bases and J by 5 bases, leaving 12 bases between them. This chain's CDR3 is CASSIHTGTTEAFF. The DNA for the CDR3 is TGTGCCAGTAGTATACACACAGGGACGACTGAAGCTTTCTTT.

The chain combines TRBV10-3 with TRBJ1-1; TRBD1 aligns across 8 bases. V was clipped by 6 bases and J by 4 bases; unmatched bases: 4. CDR1 ENHRY and CDR2 SYGVKD come from the germline V gene. The CDR3 covers 13 residues. DNA for the CDR3: TGTGCCATCAGGGGACAGGAGAGCACTGAAGCTTTCTTT. Protein: CAIRGQESTEAFF.

The rearrangement joins TRBV6-4 to TRBJ2-2; D is unclear. CDR3 length equals 13 residues. V gave up 4 bases and J gave up 0 bases, with 3 bases separating them. Germline values: CDR1 MRHNA, CDR2 SNTAGT. The CDR3 region has the DNA TGTGCCAGCAGTGTCACGAACACCGGGGAGCTGTTTTTT. This codes for CASSVTNTGELFF.

The sample holds one count of this clone. This chain links TRBV7-8 with TRBJ2-3; D is perhaps TRBD2 (5 bases). The CDR3 consists of 18 residues. Trimming took off 2 bases at V and 1 base at J, with 19 bases between the two ends. CDR1 and CDR2 (germline): SGHVS, FQNEAQ. In DNA, the CDR3 is TGTGCCAGCAGCTTAAATCTGAGGACTCGGCTTCGCACAGATACGCAGTATTTT. As protein: CASSLNLRTRLRTDTQYF.

This rearrangement joins TRBV6-2 or TRBV6-3 to TRBJ1-5; D might be TRBD1 (5 bases). CDR1 MNHEY and CDR2 SVGEGT come from the germline V gene. V was cut by 2 bases and J by 0 bases, with 11 bases left in between. The CDR3 totals 16 residues. CDR3 DNA: TGTGCCAGCAGTTACCCCACAGGTAATAGCAATCAGCCCCAGCATTTT. Its translation: CASSYPTGNSNQPQHF.

The chain has TRBV11-2 and TRBJ2-4; 11 nucleotides match TRBD2. The CDR3 is 16 residues long. The V gene end was trimmed by 5 bases and the J gene end by 2 bases; junction bases not matched to a gene: 5. Germline assignment: CDR1 SGHAT and CDR2 FQNNGV. CDR3 nucleotides: TGTGCCAGCAGCAAAACTAGCGGGAGCACCAAAAACATTCAGTACTTC. Amino acid sequence: CASSKTSGSTKNIQYF.

V is TRBV5-6 and J is TRBJ2-4; 12 bases line up with TRBD2. Germline lookup yields CDR1 SGHDT and CDR2 YYEEEE. The CDR3 runs 15 residues. Trimming removed 4 bases from V and 7 bases from J; junction bases left unmatched: 6. This CDR3 is CASSLRLAGVNIQYF. In nucleotides, the CDR3 is TGTGCCAGCAGCCTGCGACTAGCGGGGGTCAACATTCAGTACTTC.

The chain couples TRBV28 to TRBJ2-7; tentatively, D is TRBD1 (5 bases). V lost 3 bases to trimming and J lost 5 bases, with 11 bases between them. This CDR3 has 13 amino acids. The germline V gene has CDR1 MDHEN and CDR2 SYDVKM. The CDR3 DNA reads TGTGCCAGCAGTTTGCTCAGGGCCGACGAGCAGTACTTC. Translated, it gives CASSLLRADEQYF.

As concerns this clone: Other DNA sequences in this specimen translate into the identical CDR3. The chain has TRBV7-3 and TRBJ2-1, with 7 positions matching TRBD1. CDR1 is SGHTA and CDR2 is FQGTGA in the germline V gene. CDR3 length: 14 residues. Losses at the gene ends were 4 bases for V and 1 base for J; bases not matched to a gene: 1. CDR3 sequence reads: CASSSGGSYNEQFF. CDR3 nucleotide sequence: TGTGCCAGCAGCTCAGGGGGATCCTACAATGAGCAGTTCTTC. Full variable domain (missing parts from reference TRBV7-3 and TRBJ2-1): GAGVSQTPSNKVTEKGKYVELRCDPISGHTALYWYRQSLGQGPEFLIYFQGTGAADDSGLPNDRFFAVRPEGSVSTLKIQRTERGDSAVYLCASSSGGSYNEQFFGPGTRLTVL.

The V and J genes are TRBV11-1 and TRBJ1-2, with D unclear. Germline V gene lookup returns CDR1 SGHAT and CDR2 FQDESV (reference sequence). CDR3 length equals 15 residues. V was cut by 1 base and J by 5 bases, with 14 bases left in between. This CDR3 is CASSLEVRGRYGYTF. CDR3 nucleotide sequence: TGTGCCAGCAGCTTAGAAGTCCGGGGTCGATATGGCTACACCTTC.

J is TRBJ2-3 and V is TRBV5-1; D possibly corresponds to TRBD1 (5 bases). The germline gives CDR1 SGHRS, CDR2 YFSETQ. The length of the CDR3 is 14 residues. The V end was cut by 4 bases, the J end by 0 bases, with 9 bases between. The CDR3 here is CASSPGISTDTQYF. The CDR3 DNA sequence: TGCGCCAGCAGCCCAGGGATTAGCACAGATACGCAGTATTTT.

This chain links TRBV3-1 (or the pseudogene TRBV3-2) with TRBJ2-1; no firm D call. This CDR3 is built from 15 residues. Germline loops: CDR1 LGHDT, CDR2 YNNKEL (reference sequence). V lost 4 bases and J lost 5, with 15 bases in between. This chain's CDR3 is CASSLRRNPNNEQFF. The CDR3 DNA sequence: TGTGCCAGCAGCCTGAGAAGAAACCCTAACAATGAGCAGTTCTTC.

The rearrangement joins TRBV7-3 to TRBJ2-2; 9 bases are shared with TRBD1. CDR1 and CDR2 (germline): SGHTA, FQGTGA. The J segment lost 6 bases and the V segment lost 5 bases, leaving 7 bases of the junction unmatched. This CDR3 has 15 amino acids. As DNA, the CDR3 is TGTGCCAGCAGCCTCGGACAGGGGATCGCCGGGGAGCTGTTTTTT. Translating it yields CASSLGQGIAGELFF. The variable domain in full, completed from reference TRBV7-3 and TRBJ2-2, reads GAGVSQTPSNKVTEKGKYVELRCDPISGHTALYWYRQSLGQGPEFLIYFQGTGAADDSGLPNDRFFAVRPEGSVSTLKIQRTERGDSAVYLCASSLGQGIAGELFFGEGSRLTVL.

The count of this clone is one. The chain recombines TRBV19 with TRBJ2-1, with 7 positions matching TRBD1. J was trimmed by 7 bases and V by 3 bases; bases with no gene match: 6. The CDR3 loop spans 14 amino acids. The germline V gene encodes CDR1 LNHDA and CDR2 SQIVND (reference sequence). In DNA, the CDR3 is TGTGCCAGTAGTATTTTCTCGGGACAGAATGAGCAGTTCTTC. This sequence encodes CASSIFSGQNEQFF.

The chain employs TRBV6-5 and TRBJ1-5, with 9 bases identical to TRBD1. With 5 bases clipped from V and 5 bases from J, the junction kept 4 bases outside the gene matches. The CDR3 consists of 14 residues. The germline V gene encodes CDR1 MNHEY and CDR2 SVGAGI. The CDR3 region is CASSLGQGHQPQHF. DNA for the CDR3: TGTGCCAGCAGTCTAGGACAGGGGCATCAGCCCCAGCATTTT.

The chain combines TRBV28 with TRBJ2-6, with 8 bases identical to TRBD1. Trimming at V came to 6 bases and at J to 2 bases, leaving 3 bases not matched to a gene. CDR1 and CDR2 from the germline V gene are MDHEN and SYDVKM. The CDR3 is 15 amino acids. The CDR3, as DNA: TGTGCCAGCAGGTCAGGGGGCGCTGGGGCCAACGTCCTGACTTTC. Protein: CASRSGGAGANVLTF.

This clone occurred once. The chain recombines TRBV5-1 with TRBJ2-1; 13 bases fit TRBD2. Germline lookup yields CDR1 SGHRS and CDR2 YFSETQ. The CDR3 totals 16 residues. The junction had 4 bases not matched to a gene; V was cut back by 4 bases and J by 3 bases. The DNA of the CDR3 is TGCGCCAGCAGCAAGGGACTAGCGGGACTCTACAATGAGCAGTTCTTC. Protein: CASSKGLAGLYNEQFF.

This clone was counted between two and nine times. The CDR3 DNA reads TGCGCCAGCAGCCAAGACAGGGCCTCCTATAATTCACCCCTCCACTTT. Translating it yields CASSQDRASYNSPLHF. The V gene is TRBV4-1, the J gene TRBJ1-6, with D perhaps TRBD1 (5 bases). Germline CDR1 reads MGHRA; CDR2 reads YSYEKL. Between the trimmed V and J ends, which lost 0 bases and 0 bases, there was a span of 6 bases. The CDR3 totals 16 residues.

The J gene is TRBJ1-2, the V gene TRBV6-6, with TRBD1 as a possible D gene (6 bases). With 10 bases removed from V and 2 bases from J, the gap between germline ends came to 14 bases. The V gene's germline CDR1 is MNHNY and CDR2 SVGAGI (reference sequence). The CDR3 runs to 13 residues. The CDR3 is CATRGGPNYGYTF. The CDR3 DNA is TGTGCCACCAGGGGAGGGCCCAACTATGGCTACACCTTC.

V usage is TRBV13 and J usage is TRBJ1-4; 8 bases fit TRBD1. Germline CDR1 is PRHDT and CDR2 is FYEKMQ (reference sequence). Unmatched junction bases numbered 10, after V lost 3 bases and J lost 7 bases. CDR3 length: 16 amino acids. DNA for the CDR3: TGTGCCAGCAGCTTGGGGACAGGAAGAAGCTTTGAAAAACTGTTTTTT. It encodes CASSLGTGRSFEKLFF.

This clone was observed a single time. The chain joins TRBV7-2 to TRBJ1-2; perhaps TRBD1 as D (5 bases). The CDR3 loop spans 13 amino acids. Germline CDR1 reads SGHTA; CDR2 reads FQGNSA. V shed 2 bases and J shed 4 bases, with 8 bases lying between them. The CDR3 loop is CASSLQGSYGYTF. Here the CDR3 DNA reads TGTGCCAGCAGCTTACAGGGTTCCTATGGCTACACCTTC.

The rearrangement links TRBV4-1 to TRBJ1-4; TRBD1 matches at 10 bases. The germline gives CDR1 MGHRA, CDR2 YSYEKL. V was pared by 2 bases and J by 7 bases, with 7 bases of the junction left unmatched. This CDR3 is 16 amino acids long. DNA of the CDR3: TGCGCCAGCAGCCAATCAGGACAGGGGGGGGGTGAAAAACTGTTTTTT. It yields the protein CASSQSGQGGGEKLFF.